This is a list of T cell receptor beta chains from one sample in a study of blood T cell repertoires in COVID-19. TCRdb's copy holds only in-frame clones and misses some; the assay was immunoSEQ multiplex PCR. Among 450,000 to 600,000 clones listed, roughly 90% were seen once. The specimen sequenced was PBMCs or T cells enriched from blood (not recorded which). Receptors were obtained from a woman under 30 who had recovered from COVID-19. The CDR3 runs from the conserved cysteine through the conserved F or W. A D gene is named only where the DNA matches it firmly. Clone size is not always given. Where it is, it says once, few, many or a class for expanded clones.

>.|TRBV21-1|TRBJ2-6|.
TGTGCCAGCAGCAGGGACAGGGCCTCCTCTGGGGCCAACGTCCTGACTTTC
CASSRDRASSGANVLTF
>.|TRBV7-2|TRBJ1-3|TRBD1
TGTGCCAGCAGCTTGGGACAGTTTAGCTCTGGAAACACCATATATTTT
CASSLGQFSSGNTIYF
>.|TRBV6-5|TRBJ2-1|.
TGTGCCAGCAGGCCTCGGGGGAGCTCCTACAATGAGCAGTTCTTC
CASRPRGSSYNEQFF
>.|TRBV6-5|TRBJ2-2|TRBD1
TGTGCCAGCAGCCGAACAGGGGCGTTGGCCGGGGAGCTGTTTTTT
CASSRTGALAGELFF
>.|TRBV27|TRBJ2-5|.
TGTGCCAGCAGCCCCCTCGGGTCCGCCGGGGAGACCCAGTACTTC
CASSPLGSAGETQYF
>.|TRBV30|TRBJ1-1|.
TGTGCCTGGAGTGGCACTACTGAAGCTTTCTTT
CAWSGTTEAFF
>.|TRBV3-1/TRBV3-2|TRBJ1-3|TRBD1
TGTGCCAGCAGCCAAGTTCGGACAGGGAATGGAAACACCATATATTTT
CASSQVRTGNGNTIYF
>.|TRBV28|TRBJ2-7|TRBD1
TGTGCCAGCAGCTCCGGGACAGGACGCCACGAGCAGTACTTC
CASSSGTGRHEQYF
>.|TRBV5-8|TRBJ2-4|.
TGTGCCAGCAGTTCCGGGACTTACCTAGCCAAAAACATTCAGTACTTC
CASSSGTYLAKNIQYF
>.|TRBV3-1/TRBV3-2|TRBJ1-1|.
TGTGCCAGCCGAGGCCGGGGGGGCGCAACTGAAGCTTTCTTT
CASRGRGGATEAFF
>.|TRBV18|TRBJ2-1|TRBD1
TGTGCCAGCTCACCGACAGGGGGGCCCTACAATGAGCAGTTCTTC
CASSPTGGPYNEQFF
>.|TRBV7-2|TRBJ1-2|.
TGTGCCAGCAGCTTACGGTCTAACTATGGCTACACCTTC
CASSLRSNYGYTF
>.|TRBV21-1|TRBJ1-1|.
TGTGCCAGCAGCACCCGGGACAGGAAGGAGAACACTGAAGCTTTCTTT
CASSTRDRKENTEAFF
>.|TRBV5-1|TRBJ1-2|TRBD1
TGCGCCAGCAGCTTGGTGATCCCGCAGGGGGTCTATGGCTACACCTTC
CASSLVIPQGVYGYTF
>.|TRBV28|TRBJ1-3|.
TGTGCCAGCAGTTTTGTCGCGGACACCATATATTTT
CASSFVADTIYF
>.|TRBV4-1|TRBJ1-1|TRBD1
TGCGCCAGCAGCCTTGCCGACAGGGACGAAGCTTTCTTT
CASSLADRDEAFF
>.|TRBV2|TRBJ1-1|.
TGTGCCAGCTCAATCACAGGGCGAGAAGCTTTCTTT
CASSITGREAFF
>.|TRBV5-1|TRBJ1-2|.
TGCGCCAGCAGCACAAACAGAGAAGGCTACACCTTC
CASSTNREGYTF
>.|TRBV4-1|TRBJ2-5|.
TGCGCCAGCAGCCAAGACAGGGGGGCAGAGACCCAGTACTTC
CASSQDRGAETQYF
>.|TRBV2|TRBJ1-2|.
TGTGCCAGCAGTGAATGGGGGGGCGGCTACACCTTC
CASSEWGGGYTF
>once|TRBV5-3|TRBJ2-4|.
TGTCCTGGGCAGAGCAAAAACATTCAGTACTTC
CPGQSKNIQYF
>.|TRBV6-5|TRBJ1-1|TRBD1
TGTGCCAGCAGACCGGGACAGTGGAACACTGAAGCTTTCTTT
CASRPGQWNTEAFF
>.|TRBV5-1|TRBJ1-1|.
TGCGCCAGCAGCGCCGAACAGGACACTGAAGCTTTCTTT
CASSAEQDTEAFF
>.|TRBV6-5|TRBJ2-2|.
TGTGCCAGCATAGGAGAAAACACCGGGGAGCTGTTTTTT
CASIGENTGELFF
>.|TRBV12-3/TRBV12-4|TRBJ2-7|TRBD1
TGTGCCAGCAGCCCGGGACAGCTCTACGAGCAGTACTTC
CASSPGQLYEQYF
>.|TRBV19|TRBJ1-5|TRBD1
TGTGCCAGTAGGGGACAGGTGAGCAATCAGCCCCAGCATTTT
CASRGQVSNQPQHF
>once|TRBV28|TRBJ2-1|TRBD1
TGTGCCAGCACCGGACAGGTTTACAATGAGCAGTTCTTC
CASTGQVYNEQFF
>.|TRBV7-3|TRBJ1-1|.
TGTGCCAGCAGCCAAAGGGCGGGGGGCACTGAAGCTTTCTTT
CASSQRAGGTEAFF
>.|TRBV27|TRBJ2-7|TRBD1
TGTGCCAGCACCTCTCCGGGACAGGCCTACGAGCAGTACTTC
CASTSPGQAYEQYF
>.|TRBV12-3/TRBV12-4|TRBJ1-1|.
TGTGCCAGCCGTACAAGAACTGAAGCTTTCTTT
CASRTRTEAFF
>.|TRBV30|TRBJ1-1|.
TGTGCCTGGAGTGTACAATCCCCTGAAGCTTTCTTT
CAWSVQSPEAFF
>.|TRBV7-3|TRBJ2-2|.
TGTGCCAGCAGCTTGGGGGACTCCCAAGGGGCCGGGGAGCTGTTTTTT
CASSLGDSQGAGELFF
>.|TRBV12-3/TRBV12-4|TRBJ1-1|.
TGTGCCAGCAGTCCTCAGGTGAACACTGAAGCTTTCTTT
CASSPQVNTEAFF
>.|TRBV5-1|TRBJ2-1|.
TGCGCCAGCAGCTTGTCGGGGTTAAGCGGGCCCTACAATGAGCAGTTCTTC
CASSLSGLSGPYNEQFF
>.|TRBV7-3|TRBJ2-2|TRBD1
TGTGCCAGCAGCCTGACAGGGCGAAAGGGCACCGGGGAGCTGTTTTTT
CASSLTGRKGTGELFF
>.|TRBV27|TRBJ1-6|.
TGTGCCAGCAGTTTCAAGTACGACAGAATAGGTTCACCCCTCCACTTT
CASSFKYDRIGSPLHF
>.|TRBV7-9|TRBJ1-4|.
TGTGCCAGCAGCAACCCCCACGAGGGGGAGGGAGGTGAAAAACTGTTTTTT
CASSNPHEGEGGEKLFF
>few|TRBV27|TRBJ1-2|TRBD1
TGTGCCAGCAGTCTAAATATACAGGGGGACTACACCTTC
CASSLNIQGDYTF
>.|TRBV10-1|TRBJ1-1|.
TGCGCCAGCAGTGTGGACGGGGAGAACACTGAAGCTTTCTTT
CASSVDGENTEAFF
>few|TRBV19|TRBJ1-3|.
TGTGCCAGTAGGGCTCGGGTGGCGGAGAAAGGAAACACCATATATTTT
CASRARVAEKGNTIYF
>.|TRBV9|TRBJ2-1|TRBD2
TGTGCCAGCAGCGCTTCTAGCGGGGGGGCGGATGAGCAGTTCTTC
CASSASSGGADEQFF
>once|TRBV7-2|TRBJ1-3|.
TGTGCCAGCAGCTTACATGGCCCCCCTGGAAACACCATATATTTT
CASSLHGPPGNTIYF
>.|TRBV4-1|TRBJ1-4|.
TGCGCCAGCAGCCAAGAGTGGAGAAATGAAAAACTGTTTTTT
CASSQEWRNEKLFF
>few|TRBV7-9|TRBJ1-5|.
TGTGCCAGCAGCTTAGAAGGGGATCAGCCCCAGCATTTT
CASSLEGDQPQHF
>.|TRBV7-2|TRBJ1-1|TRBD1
TGTGCCAGCAGCCTGGACAGGGATAGTTACACTGAAGCTTTCTTT
CASSLDRDSYTEAFF
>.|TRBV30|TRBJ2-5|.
TGTGCCTGGAGTTACCCCGGGACTTACTCCAAAGAGACCCAGTACTTC
CAWSYPGTYSKETQYF
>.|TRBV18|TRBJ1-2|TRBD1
TGTGCCAGCTCACCACCGCGACAGGGAGTTAGACCCGTCTATGGCTACACCTTC
CASSPPRQGVRPVYGYTF
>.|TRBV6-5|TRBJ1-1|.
TGTGCCAGCAGTAGGCTTGGGGAGGGTACTGAAGCTTTCTTT
CASSRLGEGTEAFF
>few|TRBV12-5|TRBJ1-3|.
TGTGCTAGTGGTTTAGGGAGTTACTCTGGAAACACCATATATTTT
CASGLGSYSGNTIYF
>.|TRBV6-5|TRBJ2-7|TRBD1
TGTGCCGCGAACCGGGACAGCTCCTACGAGCAGTACTTC
CAANRDSSYEQYF
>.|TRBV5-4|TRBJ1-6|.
TGTGCCAGCACCACCGGGGCAGGGGTGGGTTCACCCCTCCACTTT
CASTTGAGVGSPLHF